The T cell receptor (beta chain) under discussion was sequenced for a study of post-analysis software for immune sequencing data. Study-wide findings and caveats: Relative to controls, patients had 5 or 6 TRBV segments at higher frequency, with TRBV5-6, TRBV5-1 and TRBV20-1 among these.

This clonotype was counted at least ten times. Its cognate antigen is unknown. Germline V gives CDR1 SGHRS, CDR2 YFSETQ. CDR3 length: 14 amino acids. V gave up 0 bases and J gave up 12 bases; unmatched junction bases: 8. Libraries were made from TCR beta cDNA, and they carried unique molecular identifiers. Each CDR3 protein is one row after TCRdb ran MiXCR on the PCR reads. The sample lists 180,000 or so distinct CDR3 sequences, roughly 28% occurring once. The chain employs TRBV5-1 and TRBJ2-1; TRBD2 matches at 8 bases. Sequenced input: blood. The clonotype comes from a girl aged 2-17 years with multiple sclerosis. The CDR3 spells CASSLEWTSIRQFF. The CDR3 DNA reads as TGCGCCAGCAGCTTGGAATGGACTAGCATTCGGCAGTTCTTC.